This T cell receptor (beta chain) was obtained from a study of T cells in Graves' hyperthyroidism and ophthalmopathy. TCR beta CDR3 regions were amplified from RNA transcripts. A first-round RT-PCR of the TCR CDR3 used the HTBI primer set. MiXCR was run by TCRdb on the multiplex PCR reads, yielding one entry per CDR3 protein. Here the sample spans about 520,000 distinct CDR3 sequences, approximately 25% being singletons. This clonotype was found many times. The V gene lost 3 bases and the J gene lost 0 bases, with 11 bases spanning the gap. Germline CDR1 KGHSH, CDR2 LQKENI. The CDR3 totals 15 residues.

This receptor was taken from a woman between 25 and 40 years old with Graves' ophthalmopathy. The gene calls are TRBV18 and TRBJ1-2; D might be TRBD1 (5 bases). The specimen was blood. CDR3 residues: CASSPPGTANYGYTF. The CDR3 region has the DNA TGTGCCAGCTCACCTCCTGGGACGGCTAACTATGGCTACACCTTC. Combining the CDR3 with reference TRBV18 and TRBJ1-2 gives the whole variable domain NAGVMQNPRHLVRRRGQEARLRCSPMKGHSHVYWYRQLPEEGLKFMVYLQKENIIDESGMPKERFSAEFPKEGPSILRIQQVVRGDSAAYFCASSPPGTANYGYTFGSGTRLTVV.